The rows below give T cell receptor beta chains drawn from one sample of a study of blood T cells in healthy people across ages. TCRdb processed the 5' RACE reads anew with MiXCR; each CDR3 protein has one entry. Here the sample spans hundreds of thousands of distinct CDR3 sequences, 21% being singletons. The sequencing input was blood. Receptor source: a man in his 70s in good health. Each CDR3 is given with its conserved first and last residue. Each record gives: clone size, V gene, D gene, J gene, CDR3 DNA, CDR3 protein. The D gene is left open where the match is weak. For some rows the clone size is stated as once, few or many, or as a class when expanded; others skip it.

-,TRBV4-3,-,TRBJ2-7,TGCGCCAGCAGCCAAGATATCAAAGCCTACGAGCAGTACTTC,CASSQDIKAYEQYF
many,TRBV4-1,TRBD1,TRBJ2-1,TGCGCCAGCAGCCAAGGACAGGGTGGGTACAATGAGCAGTTCTTC,CASSQGQGGYNEQFF
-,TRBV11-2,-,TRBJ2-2,TGTGCCAGCAGCTTAGGCTGGGGGACGAACACCGGGGAGCTGTTTTTT,CASSLGWGTNTGELFF
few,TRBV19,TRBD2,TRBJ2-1,TGTGCCAGTAGTAAGGCTAGCGGCTCCTACAATGAGCAGTTCTTC,CASSKASGSYNEQFF
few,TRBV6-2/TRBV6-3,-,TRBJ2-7,TGTGCCAGCAGTTACGGGAACGTACGGTACGAGCAGTACTTC,CASSYGNVRYEQYF
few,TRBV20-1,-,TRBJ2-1,TGCAGTGCTAGAGATTTCCACAATGAGCAGTTCTTC,CSARDFHNEQFF
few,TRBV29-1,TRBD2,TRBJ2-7,TGCAGCGTTTCATCCCGGACTAGCGGGAGAGGGTCCTACGAGCAGTACTTC,CSVSSRTSGRGSYEQYF
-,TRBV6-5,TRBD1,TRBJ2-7,TGTGCCAGCACACCCGGGGACAGCCCCTACGAGCAGTACTTC,CASTPGDSPYEQYF
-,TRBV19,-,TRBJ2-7,TGTGCCAGTAGTAAAGACACGGAGTCCTACGAGCAGTACTTC,CASSKDTESYEQYF
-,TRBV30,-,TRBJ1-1,TGTGCCTGGAGCAGGATGTCAGGAACAAACACTGAAGCTTTCTTT,CAWSRMSGTNTEAFF
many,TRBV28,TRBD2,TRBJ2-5,TGTGCCAGCAGTTCCGTGCGACTAGCGGGGGGGTCGGAGACCCAGTACTTC,CASSSVRLAGGSETQYF
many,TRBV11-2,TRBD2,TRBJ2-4,TGTGCCAGCAGCTTAGGGGGGACTAGCGGTTCGCTAGCCAAAAACATTCAGTACTTC,CASSLGGTSGSLAKNIQYF
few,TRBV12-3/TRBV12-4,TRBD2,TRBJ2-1,TGTGCCAGCAGCACTAGCGGGCCTTACAATGAGCAGTTCTTC,CASSTSGPYNEQFF
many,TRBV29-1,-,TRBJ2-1,TGCAGCGTTGTACAATCCAATGAGCAGTTCTTC,CSVVQSNEQFF
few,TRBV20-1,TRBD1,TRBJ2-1,TGCAGTGCCCCCCGGTGGGACAGGGTAGGAATTGAGCAGTTCTTC,CSAPRWDRVGIEQFF
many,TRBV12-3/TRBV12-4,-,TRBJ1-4,TGTGCCAGCAGTCACAATTCCCCGGGACGGAATGAAAAACTGTTTTTT,CASSHNSPGRNEKLFF
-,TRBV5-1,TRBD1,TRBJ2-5,TGCGTCAGCCTGGGACAGACCCAAAAGACCCAGTACTTC,CVSLGQTQKTQYF
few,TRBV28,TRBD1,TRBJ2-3,TGTGCCAGCAATTTTCTACCGGGACAGGGTTCAGATACGCAGTATTTT,CASNFLPGQGSDTQYF